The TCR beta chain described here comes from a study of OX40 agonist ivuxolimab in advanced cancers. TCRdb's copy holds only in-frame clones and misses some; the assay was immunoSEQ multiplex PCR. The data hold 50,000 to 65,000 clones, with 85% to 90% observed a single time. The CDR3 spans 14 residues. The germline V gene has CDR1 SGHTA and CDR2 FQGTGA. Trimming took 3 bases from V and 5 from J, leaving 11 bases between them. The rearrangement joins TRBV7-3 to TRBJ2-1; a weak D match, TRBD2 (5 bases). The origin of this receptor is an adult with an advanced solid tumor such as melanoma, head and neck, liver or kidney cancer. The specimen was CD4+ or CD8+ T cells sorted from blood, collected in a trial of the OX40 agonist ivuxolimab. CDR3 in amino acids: CASSFGSVNNEQFF. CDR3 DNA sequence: TGTGCCAGCAGCTTTGGTAGCGTCAACAATGAGCAGTTCTTC.